The next 12 T cell receptor beta chains were all read from a single sample in a study of vaccination and CD4 T cells after COVID-19. Cultured CD4+ T cells had their DNA profiled by the Oncomine TCR Beta short-read assay. TCRdb analysed the PCR reads with MiXCR anew, one entry per CDR3 protein. This table has around 21,000 distinct CDR3 sequences, around 60% appearing once. This sample's treatment: approximately 9-day PBMC culture with coronavirus spike peptide pools or control peptides (ViraFEST assay). For these TCRs, the target antigens are not known. The sample here was CD4+ T cells from blood, cultured in vitro, taken after SARS-CoV-2 vaccination. These TCRs come from a human donor who had recovered from COVID-19.

The chain joins TRBV27 to TRBJ2-2; 12 bases line up with TRBD2. J was trimmed by 7 bases and V by 5 bases; bases with no gene match: 14. The CDR3 runs 18 residues. Germline V gene sequence: CDR1 MNHEY, CDR2 SMNVEV (reference sequence). This CDR3 reads CASSHRRLAGGPGGELFF. The CDR3 nucleotides read TGTGCCAGCAGTCACAGGCGGCTAGCGGGAGGGCCGGGCGGGGAGCTGTTTTTT.

This clonotype has a handful of counts. The rearrangement joins TRBV7-2 to TRBJ1-6; 9 nucleotides agree with TRBD1. Germline V gene sequence: CDR1 SGHTA, CDR2 FQGNSA. The CDR3 sequence is 15 residues long. V was pared by 1 base and J by 10 bases, with 5 bases of the junction left unmatched. The CDR3 here is CASSLDRGPRSPLHF. The CDR3, as DNA: TGTGCCAGCAGCTTAGACAGGGGGCCGAGGTCACCCCTCCACTTT.

V gene TRBV6-1 combines with J gene TRBJ1-2, with 9 bases lining up with TRBD1. Trimming cost V 6 bases and J 2 bases; bases outside gene matches: 7. Germline lookup yields CDR1 MNHNS and CDR2 SASEGT. The CDR3 is 15 amino acids. The CDR3 DNA reads as TGTGCCAGCAGAAAACAGGGGGCTCAGAACTATGGCTACACCTTC. Protein sequence: CASRKQGAQNYGYTF.

This chain connects TRBV2 to TRBJ1-5; D gene uncertain. Trimming left V 6 bases short and J 4 bases short, with 13 bases between. The CDR3 contains 14 residues. CDR1 is SNHLY, CDR2 FYNNEI, per germline. CDR3 nucleotides: TGTGCCAGCAGGGCTGACGTGGAGAATCAGCCCCAGCATTTT. This gives the protein CASRADVENQPQHF.

In its sample, this clonotype was seen a few times. V is TRBV12-3 or TRBV12-4 and J is TRBJ2-3; D gene uncertain. Trimming pared 4 bases from V and 7 bases from J, leaving 15 bases between. This CDR3 is built from 14 residues. CDR3 nucleotide sequence: TGTGCCAGCAGTTCCCACCCGGCGGCGAATACGCAGTATTTT. Amino acid sequence: CASSSHPAANTQYF.

V and J are TRBV3-1 and TRBJ1-1; D possibly corresponds to TRBD1 (5 bases). With 1 base removed from V and 6 bases from J, the gap between germline ends came to 12 bases. Germline loops: CDR1 LGHDT, CDR2 YNNKEL (reference sequence). CDR3 size: 14 residues. The CDR3, as DNA: TGTGCCAGCAGCCAAGTACCAGGGATATCTGAAGCTTTCTTT. It yields the protein CASSQVPGISEAFF.

V gene TRBV7-8 combines with J gene TRBJ2-7; 9 nucleotides align to TRBD1. This CDR3 is 16 amino acids long. Trimming cost V 0 bases and J 1 base; bases outside gene matches: 4. Germline CDR1 reads SGHVS; CDR2 reads FQNEAQ. CDR3 amino acids: CASSLAGTGYSYEQYF. CDR3 bases: TGTGCCAGCAGCTTAGCAGGGACAGGGTATTCCTACGAGCAGTACTTC.

This clonotype was picked up a small number of times. The chain is built from TRBV20-1 and TRBJ1-1; D is unresolved. The V end was cut by 4 bases, the J end by 4 bases, with 16 bases between. CDR1 and CDR2 (germline): DFQATT, SNEGSKA (reference sequence). This CDR3 spans 14 amino acids. The CDR3, as DNA: TGCAGTGCTATTAGGGAGACACTGGGCACTGAAGCTTTCTTT. Translated, it gives CSAIRETLGTEAFF.

The gene calls are TRBV20-1 and TRBJ1-1; D may be TRBD1 (6 bases). The CDR3 is 13 amino acids. V lost 1 base and J lost 0, with 6 bases in between. Germline loops: CDR1 DFQATT, CDR2 SNEGSKA (reference sequence). CDR3 sequence: CSARGQVNTEAFF. Written as DNA, the CDR3 is TGCAGTGCTAGAGGACAGGTGAACACTGAAGCTTTCTTT.

V gene TRBV18 combines with J gene TRBJ1-2; 8 nucleotides line up with TRBD1. The CDR3 covers 14 residues. The V gene's germline CDR1 is KGHSH and CDR2 LQKENI. V trimming: 4 bases; J trimming: 7 bases; junction bases outside the gene matches: 8. Here the CDR3 DNA reads TGTGCCAGCTCACTCGACAGGGGCTCAGCTGGCTACACCTTC. This translates into CASSLDRGSAGYTF. The variable domain in full, completed from reference TRBV18 and TRBJ1-2, reads NAGVMQNPRHLVRRRGQEARLRCSPMKGHSHVYWYRQLPEEGLKFMVYLQKENIIDESGMPKERFSAEFPKEGPSILRIQQVVRGDSAAYFCASSLDRGSAGYTFGSGTRLTVV.

This clonotype showed up just a few times. The chain is built from TRBV19 and TRBJ1-1, with a possible D match to TRBD1 (5 bases). From germline, CDR1 is LNHDA and CDR2 SQIVND (reference sequence). The V end was cut by 2 bases, the J end by 8 bases, with 15 bases between. The CDR3 runs 14 residues. The CDR3 coding sequence is TGTGCCAGTAGTATATTAGACAGCAGAACAGAAGCTTTCTTT. Residues: CASSILDSRTEAFF.

The chain uses TRBV28 and TRBJ1-2, with D perhaps matching TRBD1 (6 bases). This CDR3 has 13 residues. Looked up from germline, CDR1 is MDHEN and CDR2 is SYDVKM. Trimming took off 6 bases at V and 0 bases at J, with 8 bases between the two ends. The CDR3 coding sequence is TGTGCCAGCAGCGGGACACCTAACTATGGCTACACCTTC. Protein: CASSGTPNYGYTF.